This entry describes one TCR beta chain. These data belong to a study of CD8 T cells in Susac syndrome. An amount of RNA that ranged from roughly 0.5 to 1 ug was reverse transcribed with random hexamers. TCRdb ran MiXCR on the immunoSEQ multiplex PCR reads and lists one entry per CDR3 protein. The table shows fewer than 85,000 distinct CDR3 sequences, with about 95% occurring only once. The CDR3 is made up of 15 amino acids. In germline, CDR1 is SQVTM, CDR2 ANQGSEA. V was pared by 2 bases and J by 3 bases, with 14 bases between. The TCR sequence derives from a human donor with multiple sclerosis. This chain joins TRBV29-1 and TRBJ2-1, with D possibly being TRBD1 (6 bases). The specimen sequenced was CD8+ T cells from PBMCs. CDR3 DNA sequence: TGCAGCGTTGAAAAGGGGGATTATCTCTACAATGAGCAGTTCTTC. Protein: CSVEKGDYLYNEQFF.